Shown below are 6 T cell receptor beta chains from a single sample sequenced in a study of T-cell memory formation after mild COVID-19 (dated by TCRdb to the early 2020s). The library was made by 5' RACE. Sequencer: Illumina NovaSeq 6000. TCRdb passed the public sequencing reads through fastp at Q25 and MiXCR, retaining productive beta sequences. A single entry per CDR3 protein holds the most common genes and DNA from its merged rows. For this sample the table gives roughly 110,000 distinct CDR3 sequences, of which around 14% were detected only once. 39% of the sample rests with the top ten. The sample consisted of PBMCs or a T cell subset sorted from them (not recorded which). These receptors came from a man aged 18 to 30 who had mild COVID-19 (a few samples of this study predate the infection). The sample titles of this study are shuffled in the database, so cell type and time point are left out; the donor was told from shared clones.

This chain joins TRBV29-1 and TRBJ2-1; D perhaps matches TRBD1 (5 bases). The germline CDR1 and CDR2 sequences are SQVTM and ANQGSEA. V dropped 2 bases and J dropped 4 bases, with 15 bases sitting between them. The CDR3 spans 15 residues. CDR3 bases: TGCAGCGTTGAATTCGCAGGGATAGAGTACAATGAGCAGTTCTTC. Translation: CSVEFAGIEYNEQFF.

The rearrangement links TRBV7-9 to TRBJ2-3, with D unresolved. The V gene lost 4 bases and the J gene lost 2 bases, with 7 bases spanning the gap. There are 13 residues in the CDR3. Germline CDR1 and CDR2: SEHNR and FQNEAQ (reference sequence). DNA for the CDR3: TGTGCCAGCAGCTCCGGAGACACAGATACGCAGTATTTT. As protein: CASSSGDTDTQYF.

The chain has TRBV5-6 and TRBJ1-2; no definite D call. The CDR3 spans 17 residues. In germline, CDR1 is SGHDT, CDR2 YYEEEE. V was clipped by 0 bases and J by 1 base, with 16 bases between them. The CDR3 region has the DNA TGTGCCAGCAGCTTGGGGCCGGTAGGACTACTTAACTATGGCTACACCTTC. It translates to CASSLGPVGLLNYGYTF.

The rearrangement joins TRBV29-1 to TRBJ2-1, with TRBD1 matching over 10 bases. The CDR3 has 15 amino acids. CDR1 and CDR2 (germline): SQVTM, ANQGSEA. The V segment lost 3 bases and the J segment 6 bases; nucleotides outside the gene matches: 8. The CDR3 is CSVDSGTGVSNEQFF. In nucleotides, the CDR3 is TGCAGCGTTGATTCCGGGACAGGGGTTTCCAATGAGCAGTTCTTC.

This clonotype was counted between two and nine times. The rearrangement joins TRBV12-3 or TRBV12-4 to TRBJ2-3; tentative D call: TRBD1 (6 bases). The CDR3 length is 16 residues. Trimming removed 2 bases at V and 2 bases at J, with 14 bases between. CDR3 region: CASSLSGQLVTDTQYF. The CDR3 bases are TGTGCCAGCAGTTTATCTGGACAGCTGGTCACAGATACGCAGTATTTT.

V is TRBV5-1 and J is TRBJ2-5, with 10 bases aligning to TRBD2. J gave up 1 base and V 7 bases, and 7 bases lay outside the gene matches. The CDR3 covers 15 residues. CDR1 and CDR2 from the germline V gene are SGHRS and YFSETQ. The DNA of the CDR3 is TGCGCCAGCTGCCCTCTAGCGGGGGTCCAAGAGACCCAGTACTTC. Encoded protein: CASCPLAGVQETQYF. The variable domain in full, with the rest retrieved from reference TRBV5-1 and TRBJ2-5, is KAGVTQTPRYLIKTRGQQVTLSCSPISGHRSVSWYQQTPGQGLQFLFEYFSETQRNKGNFPGRFSGRQFSNSRSEMNVSTLELGDSALYLCASCPLAGVQETQYFGPGTRLLVL.